These 24 T cell receptor beta chains share one sample of origin, sequenced in a study of CD4+ T cells in melanoma. Profiled with immunoSEQ multiplex PCR; TCRdb holds only in-frame clones, not every one. There are over 100,000 clones in the sample; around 93% occur only once, and 3.3% lies in the top ten. The sample taken for sequencing was peripheral blood. Receptors were obtained from a human donor with melanoma.

A single count supports this clone. This chain connects TRBV5-1 to TRBJ2-3; 8 nucleotides align to TRBD2. The CDR3 is 16 amino acids. Unmatched junction bases numbered 11, after V lost 7 bases and J lost 1 base. The germline V gene has CDR1 SGHRS and CDR2 YFSETQ. This CDR3 reads CASAAGRGGGTDTQYF. For the CDR3, the DNA is TGCGCCAGCGCAGCTGGCCGGGGGGGCGGCACAGATACGCAGTATTTT. The entire variable domain, with the rest obtained from reference TRBV5-1 and TRBJ2-3, is as follows: KAGVTQTPRYLIKTRGQQVTLSCSPISGHRSVSWYQQTPGQGLQFLFEYFSETQRNKGNFPGRFSGRQFSNSRSEMNVSTLELGDSALYLCASAAGRGGGTDTQYFGPGTRLTVL.

V and J are TRBV7-8 and TRBJ1-5, with TRBD1 as a possible D gene (5 bases). The CDR3 has 16 amino acids. Trimming cost V 1 base and J 7 bases, with 17 bases left between them. Germline loops: CDR1 SGHVS, CDR2 FQNEAQ. This CDR3 reads CASSLGRSQVGQPQHF. CDR3 bases: TGTGCCAGCAGCTTAGGCAGATCACAGGTTGGGCAGCCCCAGCATTTT.

The V gene is TRBV28, the J gene TRBJ1-4; weak D call: TRBD1 (6 bases). This CDR3 comprises 13 residues. CDR1 is MDHEN and CDR2 is SYDVKM in the germline V gene. Trimming cost V 3 bases and J 5 bases, with 7 bases left between them. The CDR3 DNA reads TGTGCCAGCAGTTTGGGGGCCAATGAAAAACTGTTTTTT. Residues: CASSLGANEKLFF.

This rearrangement joins TRBV4-2 to TRBJ2-7; the match to TRBD2 covers 13 bases. V lost 0 bases and J lost 7; bases outside the gene matches: 9. The CDR3 length is 17 residues. Per germline, CDR1 LGHNA and CDR2 YNFKEQ. In DNA, the CDR3 is TGTGCCAGCAGCCAAGAAGTCGGGACTAGCGGGGCCTCAGAGCAGTACTTC. As protein: CASSQEVGTSGASEQYF.

This clone appeared once. The chain has TRBV15 and TRBJ2-1, with D unclear. Trimming cost V 5 bases and J 7 bases, with 9 bases left between them. The CDR3 has 12 amino acids. Germline V gene sequence: CDR1 LNHNV, CDR2 YYDKDF (reference sequence). The CDR3 nucleotides are TGTGCCACCAGCCGTTTCATGAATGAGCAGTTCTTC. Amino acid sequence: CATSRFMNEQFF.

This clone appeared a single time. The chain carries TRBV19 and TRBJ2-1; no firm D call. Trimming pared 3 bases from V and 7 bases from J, leaving 22 bases between. The germline gives CDR1 LNHDA, CDR2 SQIVND (reference sequence). This CDR3 has 17 amino acids. DNA of the CDR3: TGTGCCAGTAGTATTGTACCCGCAAACAACCGGCGAAATGAGCAGTTCTTC. Protein product: CASSIVPANNRRNEQFF.

The gene calls are TRBV4-1 and TRBJ1-3, with TRBD1 matching over 9 bases. Trimming removed 4 bases from V and 8 bases from J; junction bases left unmatched: 9. The CDR3 is 15 amino acids. Per germline, CDR1 MGHRA and CDR2 YSYEKL. The CDR3: CASSLTNRGQDTIYF. The CDR3 bases are TGCGCCAGCAGCCTGACCAACAGGGGGCAGGACACCATATATTTT.

This CDR3 reads CASSPPGGSTGELFF. The CDR3 DNA reads as TGTGCCAGCAGCCCTCCCGGAGGGTCCACCGGGGAGCTGTTTTTT. The V and J genes are TRBV4-2 and TRBJ2-2; D perhaps matches TRBD2 (6 bases). The CDR3 runs to 15 residues. Trimming shortened V by 4 bases and J by 4 bases, and 13 bases separated the two germline ends. The V gene's germline CDR1 is LGHNA and CDR2 YNFKEQ.

This clone was counted a single time. This chain uses TRBV13 with TRBJ2-2, with 11 bases fitting TRBD1. After removal of 5 bases from V and 6 bases from J, the junction contained 5 bases not matched to a gene. This CDR3 is 15 amino acids long. Germline CDR1 reads PRHDT; CDR2 reads FYEKMQ (reference sequence). CDR3 DNA sequence: TGTGCCAGCAGCATCCGGGACAGGGGGGCCGGGGAGCTGTTTTTT. It codes for CASSIRDRGAGELFF.

The rearrangement uses TRBV28 and TRBJ2-7; D gene unclear. V lost 3 bases to trimming and J lost 5 bases, with 5 bases between them. Germline assignment: CDR1 MDHEN and CDR2 SYDVKM. The CDR3 loop spans 11 amino acids. This chain's CDR3 is CASSFGDEQYF. CDR3 in DNA: TGTGCCAGCAGTTTTGGAGACGAGCAGTACTTC. The full variable domain, completed using reference TRBV28 and TRBJ2-7, is DVKVTQSSRYLVKRTGEKVFLECVQDMDHENMFWYRQDPGLGLRLIYFSYDVKMKEKGDIPEGYSVSREKKERFSLILESASTNQTSMYLCASSFGDEQYFGPGTRLTVT.

The rearrangement joins TRBV6-5 to TRBJ1-2; D gene uncertain. The CDR3 is made up of 14 amino acids. V shed 4 bases and J shed 3 bases, with 12 bases lying between them. Germline assignment: CDR1 MNHEY and CDR2 SVGAGI. CDR3 nucleotides: TGTGCCAGCAGTTTCCGGCCTAGTTACTATGGCTACACCTTC. Translation gives CASSFRPSYYGYTF.

The rearrangement links TRBV19 to TRBJ1-1; 10 nucleotides line up with TRBD1. The CDR3 is 13 residues long. Germline-derived CDR1 and CDR2 are LNHDA and SQIVND (reference sequence). Trimming took 10 bases from V and 11 from J; bases not matched to a gene: 13. DNA of the CDR3: TGTGCCATCTCAACGGGACAGGGGAATTGGGCTTTCTTT. It is translated as CAISTGQGNWAFF.

The CDR3 bases are TGTGCCAGCAGCTCGGGACAGGGGGGCAGGGGCTACACCTTC. This codes for CASSSGQGGRGYTF. J is TRBJ1-2 and V is TRBV7-6; 11 bases fit TRBD1. The J segment lost 8 bases and the V segment lost 4 bases, leaving 6 bases of the junction unmatched. The CDR3 runs 14 residues. The germline CDR1 and CDR2 sequences are SGHVS and FNYEAQ.

This clone was found once. This sequence joins TRBV5-8 and TRBJ2-7; 8 bases are shared with TRBD1. Germline V gives CDR1 SGHTS, CDR2 YDEGEE. Trimming removed 2 bases from V and 2 bases from J; junction bases left unmatched: 6. This CDR3 has 15 residues. The CDR3: CASSFQRTGTYEQYF. CDR3 bases: TGTGCCAGCAGCTTTCAAAGGACAGGGACCTACGAGCAGTACTTC. The full variable domain, completed using reference TRBV5-8 and TRBJ2-7, is EAGVTQSPTHLIKTRGQQATLRCSPISGHTSVYWYQQALGLGLQFLLWYDEGEERNRGNFPPRFSGRQFPNYSSELNVNALELEDSALYLCASSFQRTGTYEQYFGPGTRLTVT.

The chain couples TRBV7-9 to TRBJ2-4, with 9 bases fitting TRBD1. With V trimmed by 5 bases and J by 0 bases, 8 bases remained unmatched. Germline V gives CDR1 SEHNR, CDR2 FQNEAQ (reference sequence). The CDR3 contains 17 residues. The CDR3 reads CASSRRDRELAKNIQYF. CDR3 nucleotides: TGTGCCAGCAGCCGGAGGGACAGGGAACTAGCCAAAAACATTCAGTACTTC.

The gene calls are TRBV6-5 and TRBJ1-3; D gene ambiguous. The V end was cut by 7 bases, the J end by 4 bases, with 8 bases between. CDR3 length equals 12 residues. CDR1 is MNHEY, CDR2 SVGAGI, per germline. For the CDR3, the DNA is TGTGCCAGCACACGATCGGGAAACACCATATATTTT. It is translated as CASTRSGNTIYF.

The chain uses TRBV19 and TRBJ2-5, with 15 bases lining up with TRBD2. Germline V gives CDR1 LNHDA, CDR2 SQIVND (reference sequence). Trimming removed 5 bases from V and 5 bases from J; junction bases left unmatched: 3. The CDR3 sequence is 15 residues long. The DNA for the CDR3 is TGTGCCAGTAGTCTAGGGACTAGCGGGAGGGAGACCCAGTACTTC. Amino acids: CASSLGTSGRETQYF.

Turning to this clone: Additional DNA sequences in this sample encode the identical CDR3. The gene calls are TRBV7-9 and TRBJ2-1; unclear D gene. Looked up from germline, CDR1 is SEHNR and CDR2 is FQNEAQ (reference sequence). The V gene lost 4 bases and the J gene lost 4 bases, with 14 bases spanning the gap. This CDR3 comprises 15 residues. The CDR3 sequence is CASSSTSSTYNEQFF. The DNA of the CDR3 is TGTGCCAGCAGCTCCACGTCCTCTACGTACAATGAGCAGTTCTTC. Using reference TRBV7-9 and TRBJ2-1 for the parts outside the CDR3, the full variable domain is DTGVSQNPRHKITKRGQNVTFRCDPISEHNRLYWYRQTLGQGPEFLTYFQNEAQLEKSRLLSDRFSAERPKGSFSTLEIQRTEQGDSAMYLCASSSTSSTYNEQFFGPGTRLTVL.

The gene calls are TRBV27 and TRBJ2-7, with a weak D call TRBD1 (6 bases). The ends were cut back, 8 bases at V and 0 bases at J, with 8 bases in the middle. CDR3 size: 12 residues. Per germline, CDR1 MNHEY and CDR2 SMNVEV (reference sequence). This chain's CDR3 is CASRDISYEQYF. DNA for the CDR3: TGTGCCAGCCGGGACATCTCCTACGAGCAGTACTTC.

This clone was observed a single time. The V gene is TRBV9, the J gene TRBJ2-3, with D perhaps TRBD1 or TRBD2 (6 bases each). With 4 bases removed from V and 0 bases from J, the gap between germline ends came to 15 bases. Germline CDR1 is SGDLS and CDR2 is YYNGEE. The CDR3 runs 16 residues. The CDR3 coding sequence is TGTGCCAGCAGCAAGTACGGGGGCATTAGCACAGATACGCAGTATTTT. Its protein is CASSKYGGISTDTQYF.

This chain uses TRBV6-6 with TRBJ2-7; 9 nucleotides align to TRBD2. Germline trimming cut 1 base from V and 7 bases from J; bases unmatched to any gene: 5. The CDR3 length is 14 residues. Germline V gene sequence: CDR1 MNHNY, CDR2 SVGAGI (reference sequence). This chain's CDR3 is CASSYLVSGSEQYF. The CDR3 DNA reads as TGTGCCAGCAGTTACTTAGTTAGCGGGAGTGAGCAGTACTTC.

J is TRBJ2-3 and V is TRBV5-4, with a weak D call TRBD2 (5 bases). CDR3 length equals 14 residues. The germline CDR1 and CDR2 sequences are SGHNT and YYREEE (reference sequence). V lost 3 bases, J lost 0 bases, and 8 bases lay in between. The CDR3 sequence: CASSSSGSTDTQYF. As DNA, the CDR3 is TGTGCCAGCAGCTCGAGCGGAAGCACAGATACGCAGTATTTT.

The chain has TRBV29-1 and TRBJ2-7, with TRBD1 identical over 7 bases. The CDR3 is made up of 14 amino acids. The junction had 13 bases not matched to a gene; V was cut back by 6 bases and J by 5 bases. CDR1 is SQVTM and CDR2 is ANQGSEA in the germline V gene. The CDR3, as DNA: TGCAGCGTCCGCCTCCGCAGGGGGTCCCACGAGCAGTACTTC. The encoded protein is CSVRLRRGSHEQYF.

The CDR3 spells CASIGAAYEQYF. CDR3 coding DNA: TGTGCCAGCATCGGGGCGGCCTACGAGCAGTACTTC. This chain joins TRBV6-5 and TRBJ2-7; either TRBD1 or TRBD2 may supply D (5 bases each). Germline assignment: CDR1 MNHEY and CDR2 SVGAGI. CDR3 length equals 12 residues. Trimming took 7 bases from V and 2 from J, leaving 9 bases between them.